This TCR beta chain originates from a study of monozygotic twins with inflammatory bowel disease. Added by template switching were UMIs that each held a 6-nucleotide sample barcode. TCRdb reanalyzed the 5' RACE reads and collapses them to one entry per CDR3 protein, without DNA. The sample has some 150,000 distinct CDR3 sequences; the top ten hold roughly 2.3%. The CDR3 runs 12 residues. Germline V gene lookup returns CDR1 SGHDT and CDR2 YYEEEE. The chain recombines TRBV5-6 with TRBJ1-1. Sequenced: blood. This clonotype originated in a human donor with ulcerative colitis or Crohn's disease, or a healthy co-twin of an affected twin (not recorded which). CDR3 amino acids: CASSFRATEAFF.